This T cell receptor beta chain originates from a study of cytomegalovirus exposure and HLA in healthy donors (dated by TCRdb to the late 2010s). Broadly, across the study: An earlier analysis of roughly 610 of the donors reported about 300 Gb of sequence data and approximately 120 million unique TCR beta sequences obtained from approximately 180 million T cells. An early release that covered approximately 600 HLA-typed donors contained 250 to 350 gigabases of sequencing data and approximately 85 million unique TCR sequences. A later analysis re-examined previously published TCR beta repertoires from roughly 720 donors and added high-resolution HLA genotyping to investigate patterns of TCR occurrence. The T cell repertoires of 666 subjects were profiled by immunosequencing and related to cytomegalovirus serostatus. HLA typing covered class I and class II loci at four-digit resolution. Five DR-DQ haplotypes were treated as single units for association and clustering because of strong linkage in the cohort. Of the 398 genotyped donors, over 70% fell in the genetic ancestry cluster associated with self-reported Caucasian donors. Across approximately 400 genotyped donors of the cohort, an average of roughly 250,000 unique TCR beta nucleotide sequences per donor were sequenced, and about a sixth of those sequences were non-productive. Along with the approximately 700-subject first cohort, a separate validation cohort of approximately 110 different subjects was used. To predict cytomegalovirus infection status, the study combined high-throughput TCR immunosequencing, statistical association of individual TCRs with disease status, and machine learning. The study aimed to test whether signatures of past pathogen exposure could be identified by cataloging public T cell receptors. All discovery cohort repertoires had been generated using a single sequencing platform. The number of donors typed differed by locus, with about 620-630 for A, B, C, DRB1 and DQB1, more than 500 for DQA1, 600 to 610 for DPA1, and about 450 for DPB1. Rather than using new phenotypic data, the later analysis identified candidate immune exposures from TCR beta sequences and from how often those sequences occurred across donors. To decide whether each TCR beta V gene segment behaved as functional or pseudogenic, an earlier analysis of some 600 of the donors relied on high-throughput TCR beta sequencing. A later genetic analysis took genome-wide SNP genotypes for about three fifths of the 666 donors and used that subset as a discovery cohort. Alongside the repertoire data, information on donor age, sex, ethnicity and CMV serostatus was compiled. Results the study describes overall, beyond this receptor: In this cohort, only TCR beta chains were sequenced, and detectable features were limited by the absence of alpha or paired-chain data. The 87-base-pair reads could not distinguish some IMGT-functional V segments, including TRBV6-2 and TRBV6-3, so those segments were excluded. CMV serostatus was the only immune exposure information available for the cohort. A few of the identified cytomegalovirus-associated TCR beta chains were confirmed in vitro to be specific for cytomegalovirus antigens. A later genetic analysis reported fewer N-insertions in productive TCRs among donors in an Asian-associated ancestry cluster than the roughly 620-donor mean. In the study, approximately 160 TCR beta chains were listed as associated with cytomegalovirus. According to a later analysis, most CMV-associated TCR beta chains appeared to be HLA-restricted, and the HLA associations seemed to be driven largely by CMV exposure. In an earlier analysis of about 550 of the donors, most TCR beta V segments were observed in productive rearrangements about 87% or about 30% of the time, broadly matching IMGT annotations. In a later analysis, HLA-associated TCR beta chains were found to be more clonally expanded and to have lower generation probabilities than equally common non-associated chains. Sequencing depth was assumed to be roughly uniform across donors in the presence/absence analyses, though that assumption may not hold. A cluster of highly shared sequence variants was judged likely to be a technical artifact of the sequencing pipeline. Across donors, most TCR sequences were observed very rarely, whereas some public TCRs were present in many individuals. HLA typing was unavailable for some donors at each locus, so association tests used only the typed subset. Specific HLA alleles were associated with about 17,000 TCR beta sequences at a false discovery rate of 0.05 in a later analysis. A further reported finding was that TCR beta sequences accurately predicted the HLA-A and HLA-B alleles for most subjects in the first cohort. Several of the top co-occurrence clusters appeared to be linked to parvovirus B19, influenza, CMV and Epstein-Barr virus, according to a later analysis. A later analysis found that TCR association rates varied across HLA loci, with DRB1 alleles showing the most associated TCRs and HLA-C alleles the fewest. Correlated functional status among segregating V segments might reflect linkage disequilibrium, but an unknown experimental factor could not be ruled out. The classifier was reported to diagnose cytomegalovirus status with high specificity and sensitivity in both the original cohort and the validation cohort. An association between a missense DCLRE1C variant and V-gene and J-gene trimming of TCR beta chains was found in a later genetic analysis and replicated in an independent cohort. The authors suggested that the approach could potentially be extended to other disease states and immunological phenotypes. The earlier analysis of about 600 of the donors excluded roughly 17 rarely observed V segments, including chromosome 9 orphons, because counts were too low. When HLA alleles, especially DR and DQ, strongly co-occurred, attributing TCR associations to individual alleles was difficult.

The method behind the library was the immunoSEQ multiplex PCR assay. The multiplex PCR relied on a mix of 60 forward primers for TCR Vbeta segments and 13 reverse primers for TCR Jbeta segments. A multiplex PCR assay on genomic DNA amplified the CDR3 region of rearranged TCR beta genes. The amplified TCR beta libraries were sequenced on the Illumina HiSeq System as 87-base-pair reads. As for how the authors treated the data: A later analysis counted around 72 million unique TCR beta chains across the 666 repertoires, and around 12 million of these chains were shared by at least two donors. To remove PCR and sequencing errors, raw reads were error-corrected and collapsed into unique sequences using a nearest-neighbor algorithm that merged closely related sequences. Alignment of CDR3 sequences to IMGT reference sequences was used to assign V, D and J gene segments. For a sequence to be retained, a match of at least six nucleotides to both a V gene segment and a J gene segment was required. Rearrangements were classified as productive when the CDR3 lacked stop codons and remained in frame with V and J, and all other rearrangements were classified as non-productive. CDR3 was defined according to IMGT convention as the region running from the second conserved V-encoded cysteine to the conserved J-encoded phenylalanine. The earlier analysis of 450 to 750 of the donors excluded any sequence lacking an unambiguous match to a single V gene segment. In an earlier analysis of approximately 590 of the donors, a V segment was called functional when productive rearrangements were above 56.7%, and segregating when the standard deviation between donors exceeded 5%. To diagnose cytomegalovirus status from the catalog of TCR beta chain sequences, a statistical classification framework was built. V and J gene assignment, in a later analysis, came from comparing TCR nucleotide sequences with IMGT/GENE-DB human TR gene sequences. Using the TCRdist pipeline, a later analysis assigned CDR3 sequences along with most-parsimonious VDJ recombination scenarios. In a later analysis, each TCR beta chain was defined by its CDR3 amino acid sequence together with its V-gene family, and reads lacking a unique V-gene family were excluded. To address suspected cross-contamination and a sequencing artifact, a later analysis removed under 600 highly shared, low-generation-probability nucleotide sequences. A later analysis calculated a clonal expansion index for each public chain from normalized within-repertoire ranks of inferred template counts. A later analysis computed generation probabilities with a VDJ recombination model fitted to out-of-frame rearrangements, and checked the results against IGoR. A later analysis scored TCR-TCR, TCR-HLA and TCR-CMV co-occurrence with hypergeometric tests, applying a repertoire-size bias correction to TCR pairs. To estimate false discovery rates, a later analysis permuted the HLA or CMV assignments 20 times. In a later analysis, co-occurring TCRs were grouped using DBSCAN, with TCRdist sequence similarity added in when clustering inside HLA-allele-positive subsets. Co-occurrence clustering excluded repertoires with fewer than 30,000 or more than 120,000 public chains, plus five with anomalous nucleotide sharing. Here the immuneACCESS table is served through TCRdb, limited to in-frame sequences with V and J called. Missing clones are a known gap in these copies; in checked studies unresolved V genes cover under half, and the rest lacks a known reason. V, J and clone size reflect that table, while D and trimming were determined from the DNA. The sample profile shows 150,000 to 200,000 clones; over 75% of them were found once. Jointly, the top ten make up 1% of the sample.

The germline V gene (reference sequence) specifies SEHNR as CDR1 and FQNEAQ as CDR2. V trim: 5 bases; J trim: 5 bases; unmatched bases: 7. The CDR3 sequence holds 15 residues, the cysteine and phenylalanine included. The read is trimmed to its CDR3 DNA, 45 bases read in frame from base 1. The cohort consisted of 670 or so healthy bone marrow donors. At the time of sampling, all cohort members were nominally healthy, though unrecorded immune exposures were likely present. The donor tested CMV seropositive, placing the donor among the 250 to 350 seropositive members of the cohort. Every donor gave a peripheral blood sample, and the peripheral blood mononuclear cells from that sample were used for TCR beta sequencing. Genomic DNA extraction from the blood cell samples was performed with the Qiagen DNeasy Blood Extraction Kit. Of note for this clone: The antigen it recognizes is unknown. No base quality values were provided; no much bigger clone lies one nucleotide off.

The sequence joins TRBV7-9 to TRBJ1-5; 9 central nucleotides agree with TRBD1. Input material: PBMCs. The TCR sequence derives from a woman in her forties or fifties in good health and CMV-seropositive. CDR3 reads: CASSRGQGIDQPQHF. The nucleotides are TGTGCCAGCAGCAGGGGACAGGGAATCGATCAGCCCCAGCATTTT. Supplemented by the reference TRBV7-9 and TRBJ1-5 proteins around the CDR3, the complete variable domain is DTGVSQNPRHKITKRGQNVTFRCDPISEHNRLYWYRQTLGQGPEFLTYFQNEAQLEKSRLLSDRFSAERPKGSFSTLEIQRTEQGDSAMYLCASSRGQGIDQPQHFGDGTRLSIL.